This TCR beta chain was identified in a study of blood T cell repertoires in COVID-19. Background on the study: Sites across the United States, Italy and Spain contributed samples from acute and convalescent COVID-19.

TCRdb's copy holds only in-frame clones and misses some; the assay was immunoSEQ multiplex PCR. The sample has around 61,000 clones; more than 75% are singletons. This clone is a singleton in its sample. This sequence was found in a man aged 50 or older with active COVID-19. The sequencing sample was made of peripheral blood.

The CDR3 loop is CSVYPRTGDVSGGYTF. As DNA, the CDR3 is TGCAGCGTCTACCCGAGGACAGGCGACGTATCGGGTGGCTACACCTTC. The rearrangement links TRBV29-1 to TRBJ1-2; 7 bases are shared with TRBD1. J lost 7 bases, V lost 6 bases, and 20 bases had no gene match. From germline, CDR1 is SQVTM and CDR2 ANQGSEA. The CDR3 covers 16 residues.